This T cell receptor beta chain appears in the sequencing data of a study of cytomegalovirus exposure and HLA in healthy donors. Study-wide results and limits: Sequencing depth roughly uniform across donors was assumed in presence/absence analyses. Earlier analysis yielded a pattern in which most TCR beta V segments were productive about 90% or about 30% of the time. Analysis was carried out at a later point, and it linked a missense DCLRE1C variant to TCR beta V- and J-gene trimming.

Trimming took 2 bases from V and 6 from J; bases not matched to a gene: 5. CDR3 size: 14 residues. From germline, CDR1 is MNHNY and CDR2 SVGAGI (reference sequence). For this clone: Its antigen is undetermined.

The PCR contained 60 Vbeta and 13 Jbeta primers. Sequenced by immunoSEQ multiplex PCR; TCRdb stores in-frame clones only, minus some. The repertoire has about 120,000 clones, roughly 83% of them found once; the top ten carry approximately 3%. Sequencing was performed on PBMCs. The source is a woman aged 18 to 35 in good health and CMV-seropositive. This sequence joins TRBV6-6 and TRBJ1-2; 8 bases line up with TRBD1. The CDR3 reads CASSYTGQGDGYTF. In nucleotides, the CDR3 is TGTGCCAGCAGTTACACCGGACAGGGTGATGGCTACACCTTC.